The present TCR beta chain was sequenced within a study of T cells in Graves' hyperthyroidism and ophthalmopathy. The CDR3 covers 16 residues. Trimming cost V 5 bases and J 1 base, with 17 bases left between them. Using RNA transcripts as the source, TCR beta CDR3 regions were amplified. A set of HTBI primers served as the primers for a first-round RT-PCR of the TCR CDR3. One entry per CDR3 protein results from TCRdb running MiXCR on the multiplex PCR reads. This table has a few hundred thousand distinct CDR3 sequences, around 18% appearing once. Patients having uncontrolled infection, another autoimmune disease, pregnancy or lactation were not included.

The chain recombines TRBV12-3 or TRBV12-4 with TRBJ1-2, with D unclear. This TCR derives from a woman aged 40 to 50 with Graves' ophthalmopathy. Sequenced input: blood. The chain's CDR3 is CASSPPGYLNNYGYTF. In DNA, the CDR3 is TGTGCCAGCAGTCCTCCGGGATACCTTAATAACTATGGCTACACCTTC.